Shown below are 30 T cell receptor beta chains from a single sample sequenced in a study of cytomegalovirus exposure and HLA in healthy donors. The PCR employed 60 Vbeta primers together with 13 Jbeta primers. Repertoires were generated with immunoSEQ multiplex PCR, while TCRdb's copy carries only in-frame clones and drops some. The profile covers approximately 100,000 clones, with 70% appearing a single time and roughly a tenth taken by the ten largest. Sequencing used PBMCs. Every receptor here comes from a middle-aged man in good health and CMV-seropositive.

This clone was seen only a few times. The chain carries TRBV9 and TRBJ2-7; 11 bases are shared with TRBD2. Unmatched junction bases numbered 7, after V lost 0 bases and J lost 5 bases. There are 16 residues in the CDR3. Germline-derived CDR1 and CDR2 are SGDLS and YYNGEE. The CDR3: CASSVEVAGGDNEQYF. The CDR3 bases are TGTGCCAGCAGCGTAGAGGTAGCGGGAGGGGATAACGAGCAGTACTTC.

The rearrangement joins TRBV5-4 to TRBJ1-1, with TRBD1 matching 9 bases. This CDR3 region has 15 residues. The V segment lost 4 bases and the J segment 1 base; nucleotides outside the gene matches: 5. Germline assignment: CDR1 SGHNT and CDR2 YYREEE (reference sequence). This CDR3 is CASSEDRGANTEAFF. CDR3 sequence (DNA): TGTGCCAGCAGCGAAGACAGGGGGGCGAACACTGAAGCTTTCTTT. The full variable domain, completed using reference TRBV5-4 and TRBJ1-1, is ETGVTQSPTHLIKTRGQQVTLRCSSQSGHNTVSWYQQALGQGPQFIFQYYREEENGRGNFPPRFSGLQFPNYSSELNVNALELDDSALYLCASSEDRGANTEAFFGQGTRLTVV.

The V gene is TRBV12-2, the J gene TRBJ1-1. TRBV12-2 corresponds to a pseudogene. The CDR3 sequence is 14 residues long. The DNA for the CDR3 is TGTGCAAGTCGCTTTGGCCTGGCGGGCACTGAAGCTTTCTTT. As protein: CASRFGLAGTEAFF.

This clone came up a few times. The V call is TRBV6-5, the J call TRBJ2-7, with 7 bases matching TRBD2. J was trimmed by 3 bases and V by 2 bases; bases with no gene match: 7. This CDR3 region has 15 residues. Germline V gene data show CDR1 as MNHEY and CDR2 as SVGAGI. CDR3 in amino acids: CASSYDASGYYEQYF. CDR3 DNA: TGTGCCAGCAGTTACGACGCTAGCGGATACTACGAGCAGTACTTC.

CDR3 protein: CASSTRTGGEYEAFF. CDR3 sequence (DNA): TGTGCCAGCAGCACTAGGACAGGGGGGGAATATGAAGCTTTCTTT. The J gene is TRBJ1-1, the V gene TRBV7-9; 10 bases fit TRBD1. V trimming: 5 bases; J trimming: 7 bases; junction bases outside the gene matches: 10. The germline gives CDR1 SEHNR, CDR2 FQNEAQ (reference sequence). The CDR3 covers 15 residues.

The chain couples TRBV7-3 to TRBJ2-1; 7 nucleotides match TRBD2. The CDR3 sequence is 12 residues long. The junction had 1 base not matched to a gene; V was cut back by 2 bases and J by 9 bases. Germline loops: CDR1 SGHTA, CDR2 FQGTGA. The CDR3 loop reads CASSLGGSEQFF. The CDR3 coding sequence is TGTGCCAGCAGCTTAGGCGGGAGTGAGCAGTTCTTC. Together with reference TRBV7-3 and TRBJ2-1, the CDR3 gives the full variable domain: GAGVSQTPSNKVTEKGKYVELRCDPISGHTALYWYRQSLGQGPEFLIYFQGTGAADDSGLPNDRFFAVRPEGSVSTLKIQRTERGDSAVYLCASSLGGSEQFFGPGTRLTVL.

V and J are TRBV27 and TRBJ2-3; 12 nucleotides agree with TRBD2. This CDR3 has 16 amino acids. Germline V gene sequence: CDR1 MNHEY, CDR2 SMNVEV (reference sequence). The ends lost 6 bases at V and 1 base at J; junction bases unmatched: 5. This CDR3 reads CASSHRLAGGTDTQYF. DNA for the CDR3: TGTGCCAGCAGCCACAGACTAGCGGGAGGCACAGATACGCAGTATTTT.

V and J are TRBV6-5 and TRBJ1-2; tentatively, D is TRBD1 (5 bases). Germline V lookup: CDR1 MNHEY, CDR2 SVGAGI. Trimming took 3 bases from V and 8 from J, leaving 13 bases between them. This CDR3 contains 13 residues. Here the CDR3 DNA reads TGTGCCAGCAGTTATCATCAGGGAAGGGGCTACACCTTC. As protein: CASSYHQGRGYTF.

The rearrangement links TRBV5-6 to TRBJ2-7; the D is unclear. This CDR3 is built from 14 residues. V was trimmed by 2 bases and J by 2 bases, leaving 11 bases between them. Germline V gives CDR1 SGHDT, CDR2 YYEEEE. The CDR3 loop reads CASSFSLETYEQYF. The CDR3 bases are TGTGCCAGCAGCTTTTCCTTGGAGACCTACGAGCAGTACTTC.

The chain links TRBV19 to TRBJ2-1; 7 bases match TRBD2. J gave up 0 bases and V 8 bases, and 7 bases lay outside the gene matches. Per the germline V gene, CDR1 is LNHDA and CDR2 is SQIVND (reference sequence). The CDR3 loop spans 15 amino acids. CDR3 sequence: CASGDYRSSYNEQFF. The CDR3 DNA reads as TGTGCCAGTGGGGACTACCGAAGCTCCTACAATGAGCAGTTCTTC.

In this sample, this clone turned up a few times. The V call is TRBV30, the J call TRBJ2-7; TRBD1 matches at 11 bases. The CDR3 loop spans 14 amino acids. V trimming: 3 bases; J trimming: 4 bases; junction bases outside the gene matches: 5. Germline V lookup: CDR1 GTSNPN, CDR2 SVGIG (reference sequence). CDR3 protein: CAWSRTGGKYEQYF. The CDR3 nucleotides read TGTGCCTGGAGCCGGACAGGGGGCAAGTACGAGCAGTACTTC. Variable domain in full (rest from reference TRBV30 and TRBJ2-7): SQTIHQWPATLVQPVGSPLSLECTVEGTSNPNLYWYRQAAGRGLQLLFYSVGIGQISSEVPQNLSASRPQDRQFILSSKKLLLSDSGFYLCAWSRTGGKYEQYFGPGTRLTVT.

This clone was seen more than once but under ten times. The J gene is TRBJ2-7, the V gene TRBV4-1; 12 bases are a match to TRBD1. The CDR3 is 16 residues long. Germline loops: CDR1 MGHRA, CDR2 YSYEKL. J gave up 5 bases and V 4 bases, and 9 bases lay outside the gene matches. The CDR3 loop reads CASSPPPGQGAHEQYF. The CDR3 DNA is TGCGCCAGCAGCCCCCCACCGGGACAGGGGGCCCACGAGCAGTACTTC.

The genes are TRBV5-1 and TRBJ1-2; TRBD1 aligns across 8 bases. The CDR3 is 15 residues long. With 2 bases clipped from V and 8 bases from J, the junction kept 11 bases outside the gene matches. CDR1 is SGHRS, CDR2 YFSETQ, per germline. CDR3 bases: TGCGCCAGCAGCTTTACCGGACAGGGCGAAAGGGGCTACACCTTC. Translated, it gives CASSFTGQGERGYTF.

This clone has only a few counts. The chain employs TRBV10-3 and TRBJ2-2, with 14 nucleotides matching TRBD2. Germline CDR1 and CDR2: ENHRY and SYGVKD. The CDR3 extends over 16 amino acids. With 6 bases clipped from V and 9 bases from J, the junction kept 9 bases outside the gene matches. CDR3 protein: CAISSTSGRAGRELFF. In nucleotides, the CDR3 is TGTGCCATCAGCTCGACTAGCGGGAGGGCGGGCCGGGAGCTGTTTTTT.

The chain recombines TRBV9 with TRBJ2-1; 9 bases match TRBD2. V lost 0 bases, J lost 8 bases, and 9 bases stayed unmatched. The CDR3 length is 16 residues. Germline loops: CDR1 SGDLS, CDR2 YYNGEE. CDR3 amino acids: CASSVGKGGRGHEQFF. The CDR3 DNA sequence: TGTGCCAGCAGCGTAGGAAAAGGCGGGAGGGGACATGAGCAGTTCTTC.

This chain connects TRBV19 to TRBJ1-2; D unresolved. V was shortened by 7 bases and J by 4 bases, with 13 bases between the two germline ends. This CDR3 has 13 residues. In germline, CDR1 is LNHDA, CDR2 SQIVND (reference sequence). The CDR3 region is CASTSMMSYGYTF. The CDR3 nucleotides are TGTGCCAGTACGTCTATGATGTCCTATGGCTACACCTTC. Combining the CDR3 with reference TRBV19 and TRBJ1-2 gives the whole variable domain DGGITQSPKYLFRKEGQNVTLSCEQNLNHDAMYWYRQDPGQGLRLIYYSQIVNDFQKGDIAEGYSVSREKKESFPLTVTSAQKNPTAFYLCASTSMMSYGYTFGSGTRLTVV.

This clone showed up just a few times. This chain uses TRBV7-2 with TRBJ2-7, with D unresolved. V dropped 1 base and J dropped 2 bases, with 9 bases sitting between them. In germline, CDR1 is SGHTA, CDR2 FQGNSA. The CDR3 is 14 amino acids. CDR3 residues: CASSLERLAYEQYF. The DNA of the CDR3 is TGTGCCAGCAGCTTAGAAAGGCTAGCCTACGAGCAGTACTTC. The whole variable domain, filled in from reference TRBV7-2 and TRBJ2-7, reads GAGVSQSPSNKVTEKGKDVELRCDPISGHTALYWYRQSLGQGLEFLIYFQGNSAPDKSGLPSDRFSAERTGGSVSTLTIQRTQQEDSAVYLCASSLERLAYEQYFGPGTRLTVT.

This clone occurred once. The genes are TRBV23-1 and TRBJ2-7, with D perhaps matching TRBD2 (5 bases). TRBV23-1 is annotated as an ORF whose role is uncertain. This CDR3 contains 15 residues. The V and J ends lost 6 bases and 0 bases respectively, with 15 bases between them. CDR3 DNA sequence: TGCGCCAGCAGACTTGGTAAACTAGACTCCTACGAGCAGTACTTC. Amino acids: CASRLGKLDSYEQYF.

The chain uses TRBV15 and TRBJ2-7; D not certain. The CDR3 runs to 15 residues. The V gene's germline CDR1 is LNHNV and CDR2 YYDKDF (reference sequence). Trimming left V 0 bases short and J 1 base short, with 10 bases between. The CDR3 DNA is TGTGCCACCAGCAGAGATTTGGGCTCTTCCTACGAGCAGTACGTC. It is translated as CATSRDLGSSYEQYV.

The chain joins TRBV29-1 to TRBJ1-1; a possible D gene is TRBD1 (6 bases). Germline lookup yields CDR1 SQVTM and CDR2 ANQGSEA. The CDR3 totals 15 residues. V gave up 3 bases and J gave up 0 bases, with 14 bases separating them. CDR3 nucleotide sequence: TGCAGCGTTGATGAGGCAGGGGCTGTGAACACTGAAGCTTTCTTT. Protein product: CSVDEAGAVNTEAFF. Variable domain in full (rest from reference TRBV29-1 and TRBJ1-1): SAVISQKPSRDICQRGTSLTIQCQVDSQVTMMFWYRQQPGQSLTLIATANQGSEATYESGFVIDKFPISRPNLTFSTLTVSNMSPEDSSIYLCSVDEAGAVNTEAFFGQGTRLTVV.

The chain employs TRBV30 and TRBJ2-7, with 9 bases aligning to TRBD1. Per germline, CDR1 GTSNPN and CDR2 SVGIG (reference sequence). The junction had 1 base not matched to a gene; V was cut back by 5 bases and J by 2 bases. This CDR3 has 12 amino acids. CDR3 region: CAWGDRAYEQYF. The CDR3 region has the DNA TGTGCCTGGGGGGACAGGGCCTACGAGCAGTACTTC.

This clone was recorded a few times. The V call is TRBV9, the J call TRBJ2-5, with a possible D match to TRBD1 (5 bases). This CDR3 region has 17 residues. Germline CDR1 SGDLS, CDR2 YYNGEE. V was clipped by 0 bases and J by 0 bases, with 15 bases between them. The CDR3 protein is CASSVEGSGHYQETQYF. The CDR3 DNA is TGTGCCAGCAGCGTAGAAGGATCCGGACACTACCAAGAGACCCAGTACTTC. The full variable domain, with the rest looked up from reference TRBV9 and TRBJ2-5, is DSGVTQTPKHLITATGQRVTLRCSPRSGDLSVYWYQQSLDQGLQFLIQYYNGEERAKGNILERFSAQQFPDLHSELNLSSLELGDSALYFCASSVEGSGHYQETQYFGPGTRLLVL.

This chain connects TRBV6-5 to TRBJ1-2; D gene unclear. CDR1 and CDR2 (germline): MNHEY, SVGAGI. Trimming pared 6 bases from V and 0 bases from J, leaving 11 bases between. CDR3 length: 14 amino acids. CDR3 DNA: TGTGCCAGCAGGAAACAGAATCCTAACTATGGCTACACCTTC. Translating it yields CASRKQNPNYGYTF.

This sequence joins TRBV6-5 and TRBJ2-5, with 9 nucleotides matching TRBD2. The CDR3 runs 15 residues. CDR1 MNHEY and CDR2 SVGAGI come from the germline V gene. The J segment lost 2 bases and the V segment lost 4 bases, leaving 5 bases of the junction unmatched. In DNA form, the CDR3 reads TGTGCCAGCAGTTCCCGGACTAGCGCACAAGAGACCCAGTACTTC. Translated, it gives CASSSRTSAQETQYF.

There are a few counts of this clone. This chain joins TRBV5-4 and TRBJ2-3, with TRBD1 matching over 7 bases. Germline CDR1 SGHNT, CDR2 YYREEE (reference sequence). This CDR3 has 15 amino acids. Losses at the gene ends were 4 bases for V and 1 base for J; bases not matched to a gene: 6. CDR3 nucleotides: TGTGCCAGCAGCGCGACAGGGAGTGGCACAGATACGCAGTATTTT. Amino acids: CASSATGSGTDTQYF.

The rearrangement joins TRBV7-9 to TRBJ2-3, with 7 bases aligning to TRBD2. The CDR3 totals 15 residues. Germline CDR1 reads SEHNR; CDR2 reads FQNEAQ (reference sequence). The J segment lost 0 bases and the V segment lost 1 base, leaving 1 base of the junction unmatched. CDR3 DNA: TGTGCCAGCAGCTTAGAACTAGCGAGCACAGATACGCAGTATTTT. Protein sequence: CASSLELASTDTQYF.

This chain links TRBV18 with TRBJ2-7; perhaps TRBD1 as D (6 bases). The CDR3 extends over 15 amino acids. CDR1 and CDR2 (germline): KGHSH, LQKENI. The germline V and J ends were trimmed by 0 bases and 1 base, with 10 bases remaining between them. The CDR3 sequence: CASSPPDRQSYEQYF. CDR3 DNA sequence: TGTGCCAGCTCACCACCCGACAGGCAGTCCTACGAGCAGTACTTC.

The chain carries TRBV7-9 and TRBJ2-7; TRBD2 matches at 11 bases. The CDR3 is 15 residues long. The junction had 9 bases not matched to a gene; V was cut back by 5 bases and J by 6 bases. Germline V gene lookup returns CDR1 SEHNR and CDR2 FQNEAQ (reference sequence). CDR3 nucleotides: TGTGCCAGCAGCCCCTTAGCGGGAGGGCCTCCCGAGCAGTACTTC. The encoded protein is CASSPLAGGPPEQYF.

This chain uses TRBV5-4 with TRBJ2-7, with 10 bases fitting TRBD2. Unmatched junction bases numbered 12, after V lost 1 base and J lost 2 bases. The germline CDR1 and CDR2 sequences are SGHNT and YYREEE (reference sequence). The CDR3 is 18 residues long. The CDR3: CASSLSSGRARGTYEQYF. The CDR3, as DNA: TGTGCCAGCAGCTTGAGCAGCGGGAGGGCTCGGGGGACCTACGAGCAGTACTTC.

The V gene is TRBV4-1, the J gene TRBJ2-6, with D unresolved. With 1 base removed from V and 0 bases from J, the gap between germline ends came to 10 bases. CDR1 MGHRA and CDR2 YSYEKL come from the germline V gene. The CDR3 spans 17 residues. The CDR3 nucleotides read TGCGCCAGCAGCCAAGGACCCGCTAGCTCTGGGGCCAACGTCCTGACTTTC. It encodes CASSQGPASSGANVLTF.